The present T cell receptor beta chain was sequenced within a study of blood T cell repertoires in COVID-19. Turning to the study itself: Whether acute or convalescent, the COVID-19 samples came from the United States, Italy and Spain.

The Seattle patients, enrolled during active infection, were followed longitudinally. Germline V lookup: CDR1 SGHKS, CDR2 YYEKEE (reference sequence). With 0 bases removed from V and 1 base from J, the gap between germline ends came to 8 bases. CDR3 length: 15 residues. TCRdb's copy holds only in-frame clones and misses some; the assay was immunoSEQ multiplex PCR. The sample contains 150,000 to 200,000 clones, more than 80% of which appear only once. The rearrangement uses TRBV5-5 and TRBJ1-3; D ambiguous. The sequencing input was peripheral blood. The origin of this receptor is a woman between 55 and 75 years old with COVID-19, enrolled during active disease. CDR3 coding DNA: TGTGCCAGCAGCTTGGACAGACGATCTGGAAACACCATATATTTT. The encoded protein is CASSLDRRSGNTIYF.